This record covers a single T cell receptor beta chain. Its matching antigen is unknown. A universal primer site arose from template switching, and cDNA bore unique molecular identifiers. In TCRdb, the 5' RACE reads were re-called with MiXCR into one record per CDR3 protein. The profile shows roughly 630,000 distinct CDR3 sequences, 7% to 7.5% of them singletons. Healthy Caucasians alone served as donors. The record originates from a study of identical twins. General study points: Analyses of zero insertions could be partly confounded by invariant MAIT and iNKT cells.

The V gene lost 11 bases and the J gene lost 0 bases, with 20 bases spanning the gap. This CDR3 region has 16 residues. Germline V gene lookup returns CDR1 MGHDK and CDR2 SYGVNS. In addition, the sample was reused for a study of yellow fever vaccine responses in identical twins.

Sequenced input: PBMCs. The chain carries TRBV25-1 and TRBJ2-1, with a tentative D call TRBD1 (5 bases). This sequence was found in a woman under 30 in good health. The DNA for the CDR3 is TGTGCCGGCTCCCGGCAGGGTCAGGCCTCCTACAATGAGCAGTTCTTC. Its translation: CAGSRQGQASYNEQFF.